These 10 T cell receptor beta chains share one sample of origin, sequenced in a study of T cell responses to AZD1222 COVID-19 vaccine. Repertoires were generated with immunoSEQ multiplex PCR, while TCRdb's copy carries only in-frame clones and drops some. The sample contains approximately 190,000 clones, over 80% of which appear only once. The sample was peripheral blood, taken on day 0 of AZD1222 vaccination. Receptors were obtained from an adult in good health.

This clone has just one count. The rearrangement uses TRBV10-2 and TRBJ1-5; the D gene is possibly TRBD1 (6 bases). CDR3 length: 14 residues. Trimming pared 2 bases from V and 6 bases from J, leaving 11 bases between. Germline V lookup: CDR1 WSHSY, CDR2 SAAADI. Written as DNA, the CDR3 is TGCGCCAGCAGTGAGGGAATCAGGGGTCAGCCCCAGCATTTT. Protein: CASSEGIRGQPQHF.

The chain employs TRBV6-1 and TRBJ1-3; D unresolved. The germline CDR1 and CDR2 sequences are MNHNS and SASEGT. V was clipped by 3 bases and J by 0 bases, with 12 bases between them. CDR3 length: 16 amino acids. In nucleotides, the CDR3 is TGTGCCAGCAGTGATCCTATTATGGGCTCTGGAAACACCATATATTTT. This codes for CASSDPIMGSGNTIYF.

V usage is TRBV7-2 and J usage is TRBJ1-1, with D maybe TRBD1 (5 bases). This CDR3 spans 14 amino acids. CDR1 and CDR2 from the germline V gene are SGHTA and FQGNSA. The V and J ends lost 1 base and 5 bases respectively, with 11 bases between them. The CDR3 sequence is CASSLGRVGTEAFF. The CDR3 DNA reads TGTGCCAGCAGCTTAGGCAGGGTAGGAACTGAAGCTTTCTTT.

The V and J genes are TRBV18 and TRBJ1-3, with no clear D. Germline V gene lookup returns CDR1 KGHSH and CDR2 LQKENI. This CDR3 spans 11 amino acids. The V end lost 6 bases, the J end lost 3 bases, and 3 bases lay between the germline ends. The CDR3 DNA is TGTGCCAGCTCGGATGGAAACACCATATATTTT. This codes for CASSDGNTIYF.

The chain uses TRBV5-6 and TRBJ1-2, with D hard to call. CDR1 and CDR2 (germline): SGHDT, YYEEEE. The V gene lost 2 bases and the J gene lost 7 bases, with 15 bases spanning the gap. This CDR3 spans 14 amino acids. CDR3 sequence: CASSFVQRSSGYTF. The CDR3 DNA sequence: TGTGCCAGCAGCTTCGTACAGCGTTCGAGTGGCTACACCTTC.

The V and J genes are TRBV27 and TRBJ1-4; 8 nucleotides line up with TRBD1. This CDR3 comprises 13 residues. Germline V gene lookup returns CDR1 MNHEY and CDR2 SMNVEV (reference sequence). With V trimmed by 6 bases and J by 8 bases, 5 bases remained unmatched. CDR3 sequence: CASRSRTGEKLFF. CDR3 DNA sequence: TGTGCCAGCAGAAGCCGGACAGGGGAAAAACTGTTTTTT.

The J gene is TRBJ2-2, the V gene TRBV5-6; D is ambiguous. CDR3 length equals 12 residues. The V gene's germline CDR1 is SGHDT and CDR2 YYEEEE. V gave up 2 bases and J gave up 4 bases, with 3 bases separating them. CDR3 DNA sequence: TGTGCCAGCAGCTTTAGCACCGGGGAGCTGTTTTTT. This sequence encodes CASSFSTGELFF.

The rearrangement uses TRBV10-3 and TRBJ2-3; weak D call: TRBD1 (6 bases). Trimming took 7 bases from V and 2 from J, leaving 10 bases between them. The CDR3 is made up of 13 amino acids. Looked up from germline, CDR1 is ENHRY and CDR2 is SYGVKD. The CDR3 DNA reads TGTGCCATCACAGGGGCTCCCACAGATACGCAGTATTTT. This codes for CAITGAPTDTQYF.

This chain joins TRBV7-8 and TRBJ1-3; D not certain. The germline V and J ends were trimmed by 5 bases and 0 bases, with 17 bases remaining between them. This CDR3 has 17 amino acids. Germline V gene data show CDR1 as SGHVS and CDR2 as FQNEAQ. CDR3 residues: CASSLDRVSPSGNTIYF. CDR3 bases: TGTGCCAGCAGCCTAGATCGCGTCAGCCCCTCTGGAAACACCATATATTTT.

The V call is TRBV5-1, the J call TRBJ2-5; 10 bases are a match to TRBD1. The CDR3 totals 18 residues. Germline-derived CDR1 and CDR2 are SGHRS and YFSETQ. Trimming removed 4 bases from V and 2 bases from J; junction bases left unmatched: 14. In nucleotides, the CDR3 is TGCGCCAGCAGCGAAACGGGACAGGGGAGAAGGGGACAAGAGACCCAGTACTTC. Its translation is CASSETGQGRRGQETQYF.